The subject of this entry is one T cell receptor beta chain. Antigen: not known. The CDR3 totals 14 residues. After removal of 3 bases from V and 3 bases from J, the junction contained 1 base not matched to a gene. CDR1 LGHDT and CDR2 YNNKEL come from the germline V gene (reference sequence). Profiling relied on immunoSEQ multiplex PCR, and the TCRdb table lists in-frame clones only, not all of them. The sample lists roughly 17,000 clones, around three quarters occurring once. The unexposed donors gave CD4+ T cells in about 2011-2018, prior to COVID-19. Isolation of CD4+ T cells took place after about 9 days in culture. The entry originates in a study of CD4 T cells in relation to SARS-CoV-2 and coronaviruses. At the level of the study: Crossreactive spike epitopes shared across donors were mapped to their HLA restriction.

Findings and limits, study-wide: In approximately 71% of donors, memory CD4+ clonotypes crossrecognized SARS-CoV-2 and at least one common cold coronavirus spike. Compared with monoreactive clones, crossreactive clones showed significantly weaker SARS-CoV-2 expansion.

V is TRBV3-1 (or the pseudogene TRBV3-2) and J is TRBJ1-2; 10 bases fit TRBD1. Sequences were obtained from CD4+ T cells from PBMCs, cultured in vitro. This TCR was sampled from a human donor in good health. As DNA, the CDR3 is TGTGCCAGCAGCCAGGGGACAGGGGACTATGGCTACACCTTC. It specifies CASSQGTGDYGYTF.